The TCR beta chain described here comes from a study of coeliac disease. The V gene lost 5 bases and the J gene lost 4 bases, with 17 bases spanning the gap. The CDR3 runs to 15 residues. CDR1 is MDHEN and CDR2 is SYDVKM in the germline V gene. Method: immunoSEQ multiplex PCR; TCRdb's copy keeps in-frame clones and lacks some. The top ten hold roughly 3% of the sample, which has some 7,300 clones, 63% seen once. Source material: lamina propria lymphocytes from the gut. This chain joins TRBV28 and TRBJ1-1; no clear D. The sequence derives from a woman aged 55-70 years with active celiac disease. CDR3 protein: CASSPPRGFITEAFF. CDR3 nucleotide sequence: TGTGCCAGCAGTCCTCCGCGAGGGTTTATCACTGAAGCTTTCTTT.